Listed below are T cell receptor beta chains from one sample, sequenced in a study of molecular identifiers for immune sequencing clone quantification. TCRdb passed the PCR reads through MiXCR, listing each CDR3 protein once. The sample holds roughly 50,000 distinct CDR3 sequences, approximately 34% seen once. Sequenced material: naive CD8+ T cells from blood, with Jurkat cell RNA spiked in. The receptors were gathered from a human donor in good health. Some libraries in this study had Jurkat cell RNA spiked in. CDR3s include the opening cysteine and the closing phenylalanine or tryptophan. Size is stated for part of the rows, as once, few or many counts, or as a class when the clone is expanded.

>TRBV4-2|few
CASSQEVVRGQESSGANVLTF
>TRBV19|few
CASSGPTGSGANVLTF
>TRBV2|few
CASGGGDEQYF
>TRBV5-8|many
CASGKGGNQPQHF
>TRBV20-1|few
CSARGPSYEQYF
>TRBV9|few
CASSGVPNTGELFF
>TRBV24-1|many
CATGLTEAGELFF
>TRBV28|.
CASSPPRRGKETQYF
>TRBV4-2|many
CASSPTNGLSGNTIYF
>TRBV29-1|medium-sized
CSVETAENTEAFF
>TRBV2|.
CASSERRGLYTEAFF